The entry that follows covers one TCR beta chain sequence. V was clipped by 5 bases and J by 6 bases, with 16 bases between them. Germline loops: CDR1 MNHNS, CDR2 SASEGT. This CDR3 contains 15 residues. The data were obtained in a study of cytomegalovirus exposure and HLA in healthy donors. The study ran its PCR with 60 Vbeta and 13 Jbeta primers. Generated by immunoSEQ multiplex PCR, the TCRdb table keeps only in-frame clones and is missing some. The table has about 98,000 clones, 83% seen once. The clonotype originates from a middle-aged man in good health and CMV-seronegative. The chain has TRBV6-1 and TRBJ2-2; D unresolved. The sequenced sample was PBMCs. In DNA form, the CDR3 reads TGTGCCAGCAGTCCCGAGAGGATAACTGCCGGGGAGCTGTTTTTT. Protein product: CASSPERITAGELFF.